The rows below give T cell receptor beta chains drawn from one sample of a study of T cells in Graves' hyperthyroidism and ophthalmopathy. TCRdb itself ran the multiplex PCR reads through MiXCR, one entry per CDR3 protein. The profile shows under 200,000 distinct CDR3 sequences, roughly 9.4% of them singletons. The material sequenced was blood. These receptors all come from a woman younger than 35 with Graves' hyperthyroidism that later progressed to Graves' ophthalmopathy. The CDR3 runs from the conserved cysteine through the conserved F or W. D genes are given only for firm matches. The size of a clone is reported for some rows only, either as once, few or many, or as a class for expanded clones.

CASSMGLAETYEQYF | TGTGCCAGTAGTATGGGACTAGCGGAAACCTACGAGCAGTACTTC | TRBV19 | TRBD2 | NA | TRBJ2-7 | 15
CASRPEQETQYF | TGTGCCAGCAGGCCAGAACAAGAGACCCAGTACTTC | TRBV2 | NA | few | TRBJ2-5 | 12
CASSLYHGTSGGNNEQFF | TGTGCCAGCAGCTTATACCACGGAACTAGCGGGGGAAACAATGAGCAGTTCTTC | TRBV11-2 | TRBD2 | many | TRBJ2-1 | 18
CAWSVGTIRWGDTEAFF | TGTGCCTGGAGTGTAGGTACGATCAGGTGGGGAGACACTGAAGCTTTCTTT | TRBV30 | NA | many | TRBJ1-1 | 17
CASSSARDLTEAFF | TGTGCCAGCAGCTCCGCGAGGGATCTGACTGAAGCTTTCTTT | TRBV9 | NA | many | TRBJ1-1 | 14
CASSQDRAGADTQYF | TGCGCCAGCAGCCAAGATAGGGCTGGCGCAGATACGCAGTATTTT | TRBV4-1 | NA | few | TRBJ2-3 | 15
CASSPPGGGADTQYF | TGTGCCAGCAGTCCCCCTGGGGGGGGGGCAGATACGCAGTATTTT | TRBV2 | TRBD2 | many | TRBJ2-3 | 15
CASSYGTGLWGFNNEKLFF | TGTGCCAGCAGCTACGGGACAGGCCTCTGGGGCTTCAATAATGAAAAACTGTTTTTT | TRBV5-6 | TRBD1 | few | TRBJ1-4 | 19
CASTRTGGSDTQYF | TGTGCCAGCACCAGGACAGGAGGGTCAGATACGCAGTATTTT | TRBV27 | NA | NA | TRBJ2-3 | 14
CASSLPGRDEQYF | TGCGCCAGCAGTCTGCCGGGGAGGGACGAGCAGTACTTC | TRBV10-2 | TRBD2 | NA | TRBJ2-7 | 13
CASSLDQPSTDTQYF | TGCGCCAGCAGCCTGGACCAACCTAGCACAGATACGCAGTATTTT | TRBV5-1 | NA | few | TRBJ2-3 | 15
CSVEHVEKLFF | TGCAGTGTAGAGCACGTGGAAAAACTGTTTTTT | TRBV20-1 | NA | few | TRBJ1-4 | 11
CASGESGLQSYEQYF | TGTGCCAGCGGTGAAAGCGGACTGCAATCCTACGAGCAGTACTTC | TRBV6-2/TRBV6-3 | NA | many | TRBJ2-7 | 15
CASSEPQANYGYTF | TGTGCCAGCAGTGAACCCCAAGCTAACTATGGCTACACCTTC | TRBV2 | NA | many | TRBJ1-2 | 14
CASSYGATEKLFF | TGTGCCAGCAGTTATGGGGCCACTGAAAAACTGTTTTTT | TRBV6-1 | NA | many | TRBJ1-4 | 13
CASSLDSQYGYTF | TGTGCCAGCAGCCTAGACAGCCAGTATGGCTACACCTTC | TRBV7-9 | NA | many | TRBJ1-2 | 13
CASSGTGMSSPLHF | TGTGCCAGTTCTGGGACAGGGATGAGTTCACCCCTCCACTTT | TRBV19 | TRBD1 | few | TRBJ1-6 | 14
CASRSDAGEQFF | TGTGCCAGCAGGTCGGACGCCGGTGAGCAGTTCTTC | TRBV12-3/TRBV12-4 | NA | many | TRBJ2-1 | 12
CASGTGLAGENEQFF | TGTGCTAGTGGTACCGGACTAGCGGGAGAGAATGAGCAGTTCTTC | TRBV12-5 | TRBD2 | many | TRBJ2-1 | 15
CASSQAEDTTRYEQYF | TGTGCCAGCAGCCAGGCGGAAGATACAACCCGCTACGAGCAGTACTTC | TRBV3-1 | NA | many | TRBJ2-7 | 16
CSADATSGGGGTDTQYF | TGCAGTGCTGACGCGACTAGCGGGGGCGGGGGCACAGATACGCAGTATTTT | TRBV20-1 | TRBD2 | few | TRBJ2-3 | 17
CASSEPTGELFF | TGTGCCAGCAGTGAACCTACCGGGGAGCTGTTTTTT | TRBV2 | NA | many | TRBJ2-2 | 12
CSASGQLRNTEAFF | TGCAGTGCTAGTGGGCAGCTTAGGAACACTGAAGCTTTCTTT | TRBV20-1 | NA | many | TRBJ1-1 | 14
CASSLTTGFSPLHF | TGTGCCAGCAGCTTAACCACAGGGTTTTCACCCCTCCACTTT | TRBV9 | NA | many | TRBJ1-6 | 14
CASRGGDHGYTF | TGTGCCAGCCGGGGGGGGGATCATGGCTACACCTTC | TRBV6-1 | NA | many | TRBJ1-2 | 12
CATSRPHTEAFF | TGTGCCACCAGCAGACCCCACACTGAAGCTTTCTTT | TRBV15 | NA | many | TRBJ1-1 | 12
CASSGGGREDGYTF | TGTGCCAGCAGCGGCGGAGGCAGGGAGGACGGCTACACCTTC | TRBV9 | NA | few | TRBJ1-2 | 14
CASSASPGPYYEQYF | TGTGCCAGCAGTGCCAGCCCGGGACCCTACTACGAGCAGTACTTC | TRBV2 | NA | many | TRBJ2-7 | 15
CAISGGGLSSYNSPLHF | TGTGCCATCAGTGGGGGGGGCCTCAGCTCCTATAATTCACCCCTCCACTTT | TRBV10-3 | NA | many | TRBJ1-6 | 17
CASSPDGTQNTGELFF | TGTGCCAGCAGCCCCGACGGGACGCAAAACACCGGGGAGCTGTTTTTT | TRBV12-3/TRBV12-4 | NA | many | TRBJ2-2 | 16
CASSPRVAGGAGAEAFF | TGTGCCAGCAGTCCACGGGTCGCAGGGGGCGCGGGGGCTGAAGCTTTCTTT | TRBV6-1 | TRBD1 | NA | TRBJ1-1 | 17
CASSQYGPGQHEKLFF | TGTGCCAGCAGCCAATATGGGCCCGGACAGCACGAAAAACTGTTTTTT | TRBV11-2 | NA | many | TRBJ1-4 | 16
CASIDDRAAEKLFF | TGTGCCAGCATCGACGACAGGGCGGCGGAAAAACTGTTTTTT | TRBV2 | TRBD1 | many | TRBJ1-4 | 14
CATSGTTTGELFF | TGTGCCACCAGCGGGACTACCACCGGGGAGCTGTTTTTT | TRBV15 | TRBD2 | many | TRBJ2-2 | 13
CASSARGGTPTDTQYF | TGTGCCAGTAGTGCCAGGGGCGGGACGCCCACAGATACGCAGTATTTT | TRBV19 | NA | many | TRBJ2-3 | 16
CASSRFGGRTDTQYF | TGTGCCAGCAGCCGATTTGGCGGGAGGACAGATACGCAGTATTTT | TRBV12-3/TRBV12-4 | TRBD2 | many | TRBJ2-3 | 15
CASSQGLGTDTQYF | TGTGCCAGCAGCCAAGGGTTGGGCACAGATACGCAGTATTTT | TRBV3-1 | NA | few | TRBJ2-3 | 14
CASSIQGSNQPQHF | TGTGCCAGTAGTATACAGGGAAGCAATCAGCCCCAGCATTTT | TRBV19 | NA | few | TRBJ1-5 | 14
CASSIVGGRASIYEQYF | TGTGCCAGTAGTATAGTTGGCGGGAGGGCCTCGATCTACGAGCAGTACTTC | TRBV19 | TRBD2 | NA | TRBJ2-7 | 17
CASSHAPGSRLDTYTF | TGCGCCAGCAGCCATGCTCCAGGGTCGAGACTGGACACCTACACCTTC | TRBV4-1 | NA | once | TRBJ1-2 | 16
CASSQGRGLSSGNTIYF | TGCGCCAGCAGCCAAGGGCGGGGGCTAAGCTCTGGAAACACCATATATTTT | TRBV4-1 | NA | NA | TRBJ1-3 | 17
CASSVRDLSDTQYF | TGTGCCAGCAGCGTCCGGGATCTTTCAGATACGCAGTATTTT | TRBV7-9 | NA | few | TRBJ2-3 | 14
CASSLKTGATNEKLFF | TGTGCCAGCAGTTTAAAAACAGGGGCAACTAATGAAAAACTGTTTTTT | TRBV6-1 | TRBD1 | many | TRBJ1-4 | 16
CASRTGTQSSYNSPLHF | TGTGCCAGCAGGACCGGGACTCAGAGCTCCTATAATTCACCCCTCCACTTT | TRBV6-1 | NA | many | TRBJ1-6 | 17
CASSVGWGPNNEQFF | TGTGCCAGCAGCGTGGGGTGGGGCCCAAACAATGAGCAGTTCTTC | TRBV9 | NA | once | TRBJ2-1 | 15
CASSQNLGVFADTQYF | TGTGCCAGCAGTCAAAACCTAGGGGTTTTCGCAGATACGCAGTATTTT | TRBV13 | NA | many | TRBJ2-3 | 16